The 29 T cell receptor beta chains below were found in one sample sequenced in a study of metastatic and nonmetastatic thyroid tumors. TCRdb used MiXCR to call clones anew from the PCR reads. The table includes 35,000 to 40,000 clones, 17% detected once. Every patient underwent thyroid surgery untreated. Sequencing used tumor tissue. All receptors derive from a female donor with papillary thyroid cancer or a benign thyroid nodule (not recorded which). Some clones in this sample may be carry-over from other donors' samples.

There are many counts of this clone. This rearrangement joins TRBV20-1 to TRBJ1-5; a possible D gene is TRBD1 (6 bases). With 3 bases removed from V and 3 bases from J, the gap between germline ends came to 18 bases. The CDR3 is 16 amino acids. Germline V gene lookup returns CDR1 DFQATT and CDR2 SNEGSKA (reference sequence). The CDR3 DNA is TGCAGTGCTAGGGCTACAGGGAGGAGGCCCAATCAGCCCCAGCATTTT. It specifies CSARATGRRPNQPQHF.

This chain uses TRBV18 with TRBJ2-1, with 8 nucleotides matching TRBD1. The V gene's germline CDR1 is KGHSH and CDR2 LQKENI. This CDR3 has 15 amino acids. Trimming removed 2 bases from V and 6 bases from J; junction bases left unmatched: 6. The CDR3 loop is CASSPIGTGFNEQFF. The CDR3 DNA reads as TGTGCCAGCTCACCAATCGGGACAGGATTCAATGAGCAGTTCTTC.

There are many counts of this clone. Here the CDR3 reads CASGTGGAGANVLTF. The CDR3 DNA reads as TGTGCCAGCGGGACAGGGGGTGCAGGGGCCAACGTCCTGACTTTC. The chain carries TRBV5-4 and TRBJ2-6; TRBD1 matches 11 bases. CDR1 is SGHNT and CDR2 is YYREEE in the germline V gene (reference sequence). CDR3 size: 15 residues. V gave up 7 bases and J gave up 4 bases; unmatched junction bases: 4.

This clone was seen more than once but under ten times. The CDR3 coding sequence is TGTGCCGCTATCGGGAGTCCCTCCGGCACAGATACGCAGTATTTT. Protein sequence: CAAIGSPSGTDTQYF. The V gene is TRBV2, the J gene TRBJ2-3; the D gene is possibly TRBD2 (6 bases). Trimming left V 11 bases short and J 1 base short, with 19 bases between. From germline, CDR1 is SNHLY and CDR2 FYNNEI. This CDR3 spans 15 amino acids.

This clone was seen many times. The V gene is TRBV20-1, the J gene TRBJ1-6; 9 bases line up with TRBD1. This CDR3 region has 13 residues. CDR1 is DFQATT and CDR2 is SNEGSKA in the germline V gene (reference sequence). The junction had 5 bases not matched to a gene; V was cut back by 5 bases and J by 9 bases. The CDR3 DNA reads as TGCAGTGCTTTCGGGACAGGGACTTCACCCCTCCACTTT. Amino acid sequence: CSAFGTGTSPLHF.

This clone was counted ten times or more. The V call is TRBV10-2, the J call TRBJ2-7; D possibly corresponds to TRBD2 (6 bases). This CDR3 contains 12 residues. Trimming removed 6 bases at V and 3 bases at J, with 9 bases between. Germline V lookup: CDR1 WSHSY, CDR2 SAAADI. CDR3 residues: CASRVGSYEQYF. CDR3 sequence (DNA): TGCGCCAGCAGAGTCGGGAGCTACGAGCAGTACTTC.

In its sample, this clone was seen many times. The rearrangement joins TRBV27 to TRBJ2-7; 8 positions match TRBD1. The ends lost 5 bases at V and 3 bases at J; junction bases unmatched: 18. This CDR3 is built from 18 residues. The V gene's germline CDR1 is MNHEY and CDR2 SMNVEV (reference sequence). The CDR3 here is CASSPLTGVRQDGYEQYF. CDR3 sequence (DNA): TGTGCCAGCAGTCCCTTGACAGGGGTTCGTCAAGACGGCTACGAGCAGTACTTC.

This clone appeared many times. The chain couples TRBV12-5 to TRBJ2-7; D gene unclear. This CDR3 region has 14 residues. Trimming took 0 bases from V and 3 from J, leaving 9 bases between them. The germline CDR1 and CDR2 sequences are LGHNT and FRNRAP. CDR3: CASGLVTRNYEQYF. In DNA form, the CDR3 reads TGTGCTAGTGGTTTGGTAACACGAAACTACGAGCAGTACTTC. Combining the CDR3 with reference TRBV12-5 and TRBJ2-7 gives the whole variable domain DARVTQTPRHKVTEMGQEVTMRCQPILGHNTVFWYRQTMMQGLELLAYFRNRAPLDDSGMPKDRFSAEMPDATLATLKIQPSEPRDSAVYFCASGLVTRNYEQYFGPGTRLTVT.

In this sample, this clone turned up many times. This chain links TRBV24-1 with TRBJ2-3, with 7 bases matching TRBD1. The J segment lost 2 bases and the V segment lost 4 bases, leaving 5 bases of the junction unmatched. There are 15 residues in the CDR3. Per the germline V gene, CDR1 is KGHDR and CDR2 is SFDVKD. The CDR3 nucleotides are TGTGCCACCAGTGACCCGGGACAGCTCACAGATACGCAGTATTTT. This codes for CATSDPGQLTDTQYF.

This clone was seen many times. V gene TRBV19 combines with J gene TRBJ2-1; 8 positions agree with TRBD2. The length of the CDR3 is 16 residues. Germline values: CDR1 LNHDA, CDR2 SQIVND (reference sequence). Trimming cost V 6 bases and J 7 bases; bases outside gene matches: 14. This CDR3 reads CASSPPPREGKNEQFF. The DNA of the CDR3 is TGTGCCAGTAGCCCCCCCCCCCGGGAGGGTAAGAATGAGCAGTTCTTC.

This clone appeared a few times. A much bigger clone sits one base away, suggesting this may be a read error. The CDR3 does not end in the conserved phenylalanine or tryptophan, so this is likely a read error. The V and J genes are TRBV4-2 and TRBJ1-5, with a tentative D call TRBD1 (6 bases). Germline V lookup: CDR1 LGHNA, CDR2 YNFKEQ. This CDR3 contains 14 residues. V was pared by 5 bases and J by 1 base, with 9 bases between. CDR3 amino acids: CASSWGQSNQPQHL. The DNA for the CDR3 is TGTGCCAGCAGCTGGGGACAAAGCAATCAGCCCCAGCATCTT.

The V call is TRBV3-1, the J call TRBJ2-7; TRBD2 might be the D (5 bases). The CDR3 has 13 amino acids. Trimming cost V 3 bases and J 3 bases, with 9 bases left between them. CDR1 and CDR2 (germline): LGHDT, YNNKEL (reference sequence). The CDR3 region has the DNA TGTGCCAGCAGCCACGGAGCGGACTACGAGCAGTACTTC. Its protein is CASSHGADYEQYF.

The CDR3 region has the DNA TGTGCCAGCAGCTTGTACAGGGTTTGGACTGAAGCTTTCTTT. As protein: CASSLYRVWTEAFF. The chain couples TRBV5-6 to TRBJ1-1, with D possibly matching TRBD1 (6 bases). This CDR3 has 14 residues. Deletions cut 1 base from V and 5 bases from J, with 12 bases between. Per the germline V gene, CDR1 is SGHDT and CDR2 is YYEEEE. Variable domain in full (rest from reference TRBV5-6 and TRBJ1-1): DAGVTQSPTHLIKTRGQQVTLRCSPKSGHDTVSWYQQALGQGPQFIFQYYEEEERQRGNFPDRFSGHQFPNYSSELNVNALLLGDSALYLCASSLYRVWTEAFFGQGTRLTVV.

This clone was counted ten times or more. The chain has TRBV11-2 and TRBJ1-2; TRBD1 is a possible D gene (5 bases). There are 15 residues in the CDR3. The germline V and J ends were trimmed by 1 base and 4 bases, with 13 bases remaining between them. Germline CDR1 and CDR2: SGHAT and FQNNGV. Here the CDR3 reads CASSLGVRDFYGYTF. CDR3 bases: TGTGCCAGCAGCTTAGGCGTTCGGGACTTCTATGGCTACACCTTC.

This clone was detected ten times or more. This rearrangement joins TRBV7-8 to TRBJ2-1, with 12 bases matching TRBD2. CDR3 length equals 15 residues. CDR1 and CDR2 from the germline V gene are SGHVS and FQNEAQ. Losses at the gene ends were 5 bases for V and 7 bases for J; bases not matched to a gene: 6. In DNA form, the CDR3 reads TGTGCCAGCAGCGGGCGGACTAGCGGGATGAATGAGCAGTTCTTC. Amino acids: CASSGRTSGMNEQFF.

As to this clone: An end of the junction does not agree with germline; a read error may underlie this. The V call is TRBV19, the J call TRBJ1-1; D possibly corresponds to TRBD1 (6 bases). Germline lookup yields CDR1 LNHDA and CDR2 SQIVND (reference sequence). The CDR3 totals 15 residues. The CDR3 region is CASSPSGGRGTESFF. CDR3 nucleotides: TGTGCCAGTAGCCCCTCCGGGGGCCGTGGAACTGAATCTTTCTTT.

This clone has at least ten counts. Since a much larger clone is just one base distant, this may be a read error. The chain couples TRBV10-2 to TRBJ2-7; TRBD1 matches 10 bases. V lost 6 bases and J lost 2; bases outside the gene matches: 4. The CDR3 has 14 residues. Germline lookup yields CDR1 WSHSY and CDR2 SAAADI. CDR3 loop: CASRTGTGAYEQYF. In DNA, the CDR3 is TGCGCCAGCAGGACCGGGACAGGGGCCTACGAGCAGTACTTC.

This clone has ten or more counts. This chain uses TRBV20-1 with TRBJ1-5; 12 bases match TRBD1. In germline, CDR1 is DFQATT, CDR2 SNEGSKA (reference sequence). There are 15 residues in the CDR3. V lost 6 bases to trimming and J lost 7 bases; unmatched junction nucleotides: 10. CDR3 residues: CSATPGTGGLQPQHF. For the CDR3, the DNA is TGCAGTGCAACCCCGGGGACAGGGGGCTTGCAGCCCCAGCATTTT.

This clone was counted a single time. This chain uses TRBV20-1 with TRBJ2-3; 7 positions match TRBD2. CDR1 and CDR2 (germline): DFQATT, SNEGSKA (reference sequence). The V segment lost 4 bases and the J segment 5 bases; nucleotides outside the gene matches: 15. The CDR3 spans 16 residues. CDR3 bases: TGCAGTGCTAATAGCCTGGGGCTAGCGGAAGAAGATACGCAGTATTTT. This encodes CSANSLGLAEEDTQYF.

This clone has a count of ten or more. The chain carries TRBV2 and TRBJ1-5; D gene ambiguous. This CDR3 is 13 amino acids long. With 4 bases removed from V and 5 bases from J, the gap between germline ends came to 9 bases. Germline V lookup: CDR1 SNHLY, CDR2 FYNNEI. The CDR3 DNA reads as TGTGCCAGCAGTGTTTCGACGGATCAGCCCCAGCATTTT. Its translation is CASSVSTDQPQHF.

This clone was found a few times. This may stem from a read error, because a much larger clone lies one nucleotide away. The chain carries TRBV2 and TRBJ1-6, with D uncertain. V was pared by 3 bases and J by 7 bases, with 7 bases between. CDR1 is SNHLY and CDR2 is FYNNEI in the germline V gene. The CDR3 spans 13 residues. The CDR3, as DNA: TGTGCCAGCAGTGACGGTTACAATTCACCCCTCCACTTT. It codes for CASSDGYNSPLHF.

This clone occurred many times. The J gene is TRBJ1-1, the V gene TRBV5-1; 8 bases fit TRBD1. CDR3 length: 16 residues. The V and J ends lost 0 bases and 1 base, in that order; junction bases with no gene match: 5. Germline assignment: CDR1 SGHRS and CDR2 YFSETQ. The CDR3 sequence is CASSLGQGYGNTEAFF. CDR3 sequence (DNA): TGCGCCAGCAGCTTGGGACAGGGGTACGGGAACACTGAAGCTTTCTTT. The full variable domain, in which reference TRBV5-1 and TRBJ1-1 provide the parts outside the CDR3, is KAGVTQTPRYLIKTRGQQVTLSCSPISGHRSVSWYQQTPGQGLQFLFEYFSETQRNKGNFPGRFSGRQFSNSRSEMNVSTLELGDSALYLCASSLGQGYGNTEAFFGQGTRLTVV.

Only a few counts were recorded for this clone. The chain couples TRBV2 to TRBJ1-2; tentatively, D is TRBD1 (5 bases). V dropped 6 bases and J dropped 2 bases, with 10 bases sitting between them. Per the germline V gene, CDR1 is SNHLY and CDR2 is FYNNEI. There are 13 residues in the CDR3. The CDR3 spells CASSRDGNYGYTF. CDR3 in DNA: TGTGCCAGCAGCCGGGACGGGAACTATGGCTACACCTTC.

This clone was seen more than once but under ten times. The chain uses TRBV10-3 and TRBJ2-1; TRBD2 is a possible D gene (6 bases). CDR3 length equals 16 residues. In germline, CDR1 is ENHRY, CDR2 SYGVKD. The V and J ends lost 5 bases and 7 bases respectively, with 21 bases between them. CDR3 nucleotide sequence: TGTGCCATCAGTTTTGATAGCGGTAGGGCGTGGAATGAGCAGTTCTTC. This codes for CAISFDSGRAWNEQFF.

The V call is TRBV5-1, the J call TRBJ2-7; D might be TRBD1 (7 bases). The CDR3 is made up of 16 amino acids. The V gene lost 4 bases and the J gene lost 4 bases, with 21 bases spanning the gap. Germline V lookup: CDR1 SGHRS, CDR2 YFSETQ. CDR3 nucleotide sequence: TGCGCCAGCAGCCCGGGCCCGGGGGTCAGGGGGTACGAGCAGTACTTC. Translation gives CASSPGPGVRGYEQYF.

This clone was detected many times. This CDR3 is CASSLEGRDGYTF. The CDR3 DNA sequence: TGCGCCAGCAGCTTGGAGGGAAGGGATGGCTACACCTTC. V is TRBV5-1 and J is TRBJ1-2; D is ambiguous. The CDR3 contains 13 residues. Germline-derived CDR1 and CDR2 are SGHRS and YFSETQ. V dropped 0 bases and J dropped 6 bases, with 9 bases sitting between them.

This clone was detected ten times or more. V and J are TRBV7-3 and TRBJ2-1; D is possibly TRBD2 (7 bases). The CDR3 runs 17 residues. Trimming took 1 base from V and 4 from J, leaving 17 bases between them. The germline V gene encodes CDR1 SGHTA and CDR2 FQGTGA. The chain's CDR3 is CASSLMGGRSRYNEQFF. The CDR3 nucleotides are TGTGCCAGCAGCTTAATGGGGGGGCGGTCGAGATACAATGAGCAGTTCTTC.

This chain's CDR3 is CASSRDTGSYEQYF. The CDR3 DNA reads TGTGCCAGCTCACGGGATACCGGGTCCTACGAGCAGTACTTC. The chain joins TRBV18 to TRBJ2-7; no reliable D call. This CDR3 spans 14 amino acids. Trimming left V 4 bases short and J 1 base short, with 11 bases between. Germline loops: CDR1 KGHSH, CDR2 LQKENI.

This clone was detected many times. This rearrangement joins TRBV20-1 to TRBJ2-1; D remains ambiguous. Germline loops: CDR1 DFQATT, CDR2 SNEGSKA (reference sequence). The V end lost 6 bases, the J end lost 2 bases, and 14 bases lay between the germline ends. This CDR3 comprises 14 residues. CDR3 DNA: TGCAGTGCCCTGCATAGGGCAACCTACAATGAGCAGTTCTTC. The encoded protein is CSALHRATYNEQFF.